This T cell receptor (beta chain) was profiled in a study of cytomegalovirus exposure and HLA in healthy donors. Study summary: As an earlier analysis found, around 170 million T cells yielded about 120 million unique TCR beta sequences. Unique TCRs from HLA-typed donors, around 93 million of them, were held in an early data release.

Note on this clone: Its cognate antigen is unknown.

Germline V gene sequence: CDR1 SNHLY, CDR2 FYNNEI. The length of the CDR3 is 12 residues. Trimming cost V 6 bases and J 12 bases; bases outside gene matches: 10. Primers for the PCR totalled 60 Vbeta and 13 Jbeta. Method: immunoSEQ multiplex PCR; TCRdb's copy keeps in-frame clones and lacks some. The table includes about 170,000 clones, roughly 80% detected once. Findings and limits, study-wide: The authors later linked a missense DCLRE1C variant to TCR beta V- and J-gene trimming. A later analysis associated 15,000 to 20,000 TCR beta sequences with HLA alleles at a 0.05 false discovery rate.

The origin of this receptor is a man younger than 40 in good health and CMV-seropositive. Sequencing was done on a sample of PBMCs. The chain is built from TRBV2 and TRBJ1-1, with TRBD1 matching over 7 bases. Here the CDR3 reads CASRTDRALTFF. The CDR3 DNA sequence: TGTGCCAGCAGGACCGACAGGGCGTTGACTTTCTTT.